The rows below give T cell receptor beta chains drawn from one sample of a study of monozygotic twins with inflammatory bowel disease. TCRdb reprocessed the 5' RACE reads, keeping one entry per CDR3 protein, no DNA. In total, the table holds tens of thousands of distinct CDR3 sequences. What was sequenced was blood. These TCRs come from a human donor with ulcerative colitis or Crohn's disease, or a healthy co-twin of an affected twin (not recorded which). Both conserved end residues are part of each CDR3.

V	J	CDR3
TRBV5-8	TRBJ1-6	CASSFLRGAESPLHF
TRBV12-3/TRBV12-4	TRBJ1-1	CASSLHPGRETEAFF
TRBV5-4	TRBJ2-2	CASSLETETGELFF
TRBV20-1	TRBJ2-5	CSASGAGGEETQYF
TRBV10-3	TRBJ2-5	CAISDPGQGFGETQYF
TRBV4-1	TRBJ2-6	CASSQDGQGALGANVLTF
TRBV4-1	TRBJ2-2	CASSHPLVAGELFF
TRBV2	TRBJ1-5	CASSSGGPRQPQHF
TRBV7-2	TRBJ2-7	CASTPRLAGGYEQYF
TRBV5-6	TRBJ2-2	CASSLGQATGELFF
TRBV6-1	TRBJ2-3	CASRKQGFADTQYF
TRBV7-2	TRBJ1-6	CASSLLSAGSPLHF
TRBV5-1	TRBJ1-1	CASSFTGIGVNTEAFF
TRBV5-1	TRBJ2-5	CASSKGVAGASQETQYF
TRBV15	TRBJ2-2	CATRGGTGNTGELFF
TRBV29-1	TRBJ2-5	CSVAETSGGTETQYF
TRBV18	TRBJ1-5	CASSPPGTGQNQPQHF
TRBV7-8	TRBJ1-1	CASSIGQGAHRF
TRBV7-2	TRBJ2-1	CASSLAGLAGDEQFF
TRBV5-1	TRBJ1-1	CASSLGPGDTEAFF
TRBV6-5	TRBJ1-2	CASSYDWLRGYTF
TRBV15	TRBJ2-7	CATSSLGAGGFYEQYF
TRBV20-1	TRBJ2-5	CSAFYSGQETQYF
TRBV20-1	TRBJ2-7	CSARSTGGRTYEQYF
TRBV5-1	TRBJ2-1	CASSWGPGESYNEQFF
TRBV7-8	TRBJ1-5	CASSLSARGLNQPQHF
TRBV7-8	TRBJ1-5	CASSLDLQPQHF
TRBV3-1	TRBJ1-1	CASSRTGTGFEAFF
TRBV7-6	TRBJ1-1	CASSSPRQGPVEDTEAFF
TRBV6-5	TRBJ2-2	CASSYSKVQGANTGELFF
TRBV7-9	TRBJ2-2	CASSFRQYTGELFF
TRBV18	TRBJ2-1	CASSLQAGGGDEQFF